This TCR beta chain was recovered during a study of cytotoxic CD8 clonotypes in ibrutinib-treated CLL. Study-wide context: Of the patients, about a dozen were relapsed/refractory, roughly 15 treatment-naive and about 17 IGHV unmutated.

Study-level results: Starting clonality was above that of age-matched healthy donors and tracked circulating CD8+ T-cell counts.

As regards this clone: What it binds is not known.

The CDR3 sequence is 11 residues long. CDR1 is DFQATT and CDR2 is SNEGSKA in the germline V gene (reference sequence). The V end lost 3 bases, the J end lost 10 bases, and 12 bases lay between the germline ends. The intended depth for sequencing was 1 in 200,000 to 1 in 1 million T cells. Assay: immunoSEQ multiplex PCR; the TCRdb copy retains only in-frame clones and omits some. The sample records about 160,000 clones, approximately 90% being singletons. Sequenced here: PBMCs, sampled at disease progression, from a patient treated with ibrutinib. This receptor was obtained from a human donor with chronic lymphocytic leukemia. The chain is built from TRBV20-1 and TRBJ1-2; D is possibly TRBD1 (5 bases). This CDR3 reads CSARVTVYYTF. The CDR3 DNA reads TGCAGTGCTAGGGTGACAGTTTACTACACCTTC.